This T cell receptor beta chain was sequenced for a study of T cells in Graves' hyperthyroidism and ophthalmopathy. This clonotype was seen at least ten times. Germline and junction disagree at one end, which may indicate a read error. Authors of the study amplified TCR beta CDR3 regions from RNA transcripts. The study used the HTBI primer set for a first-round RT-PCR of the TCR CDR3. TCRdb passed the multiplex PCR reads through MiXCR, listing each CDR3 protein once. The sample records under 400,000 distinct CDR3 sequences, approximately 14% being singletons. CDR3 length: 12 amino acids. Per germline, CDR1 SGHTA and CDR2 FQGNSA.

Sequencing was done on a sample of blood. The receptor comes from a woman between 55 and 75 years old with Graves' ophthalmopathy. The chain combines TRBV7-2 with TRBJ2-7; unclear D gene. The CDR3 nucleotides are TGTGCCAGCAGCTTAGGGGTGGACGGTCGGGACTTC. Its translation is CASSLGVDGRDF.